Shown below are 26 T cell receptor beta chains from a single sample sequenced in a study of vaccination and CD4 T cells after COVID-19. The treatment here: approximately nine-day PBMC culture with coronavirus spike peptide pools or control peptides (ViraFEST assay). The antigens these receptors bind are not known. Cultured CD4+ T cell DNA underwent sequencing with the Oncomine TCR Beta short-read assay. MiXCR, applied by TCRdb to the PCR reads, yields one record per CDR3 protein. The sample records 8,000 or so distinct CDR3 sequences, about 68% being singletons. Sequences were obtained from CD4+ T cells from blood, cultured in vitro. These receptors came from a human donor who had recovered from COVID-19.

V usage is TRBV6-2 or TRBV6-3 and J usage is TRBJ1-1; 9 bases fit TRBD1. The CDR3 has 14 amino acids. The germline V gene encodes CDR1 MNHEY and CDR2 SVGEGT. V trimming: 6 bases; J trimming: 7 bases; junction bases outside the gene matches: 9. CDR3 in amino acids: CASRGQGMVIEAFF. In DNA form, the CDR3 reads TGTGCCAGCAGGGGACAGGGAATGGTTATTGAAGCTTTCTTT.

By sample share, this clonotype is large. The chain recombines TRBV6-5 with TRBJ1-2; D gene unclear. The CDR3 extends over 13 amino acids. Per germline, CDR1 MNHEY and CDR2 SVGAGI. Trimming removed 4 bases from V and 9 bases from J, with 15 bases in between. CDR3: CASSWGWGLSYTF. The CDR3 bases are TGTGCCAGCAGTTGGGGATGGGGTTTGAGCTACACCTTC.

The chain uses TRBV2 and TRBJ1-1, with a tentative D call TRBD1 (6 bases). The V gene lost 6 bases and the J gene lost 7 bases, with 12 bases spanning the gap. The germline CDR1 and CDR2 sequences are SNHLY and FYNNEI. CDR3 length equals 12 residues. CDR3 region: CASRDSRIEAFF. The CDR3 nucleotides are TGTGCCAGCAGGGACAGTCGGATTGAAGCTTTCTTT.

The CDR3 reads CSAGIQGYGYTF. The DNA for the CDR3 is TGCAGTGCTGGAATTCAGGGGTATGGCTACACCTTC. V gene TRBV20-1 combines with J gene TRBJ1-2, with D possibly being TRBD1 (6 bases). This CDR3 spans 12 amino acids. Germline CDR1 is DFQATT and CDR2 is SNEGSKA (reference sequence). Trimming shortened V by 5 bases and J by 5 bases, and 12 bases separated the two germline ends.

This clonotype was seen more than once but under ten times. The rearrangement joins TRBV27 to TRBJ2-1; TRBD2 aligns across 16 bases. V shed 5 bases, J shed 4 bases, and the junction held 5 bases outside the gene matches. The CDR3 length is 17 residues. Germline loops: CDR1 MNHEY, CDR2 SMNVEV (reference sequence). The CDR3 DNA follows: TGTGCCAGCAGTCCGGGGACTAGCGGGGGGGCTTACAATGAGCAGTTCTTC. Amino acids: CASSPGTSGGAYNEQFF.

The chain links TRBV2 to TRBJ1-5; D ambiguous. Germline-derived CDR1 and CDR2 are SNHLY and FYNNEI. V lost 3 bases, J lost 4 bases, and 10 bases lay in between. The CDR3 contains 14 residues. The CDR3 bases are TGTGCCAGCAGTGACGGCCTCGATAATCAGCCCCAGCATTTT. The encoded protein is CASSDGLDNQPQHF. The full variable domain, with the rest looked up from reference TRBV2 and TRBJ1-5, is EPEVTQTPSHQVTQMGQEVILRCVPISNHLYFYWYRQILGQKVEFLVSFYNNEISEKSEIFDDQFSVERPDGSNFTLKIRSTKLEDSAMYFCASSDGLDNQPQHFGDGTRLSIL.

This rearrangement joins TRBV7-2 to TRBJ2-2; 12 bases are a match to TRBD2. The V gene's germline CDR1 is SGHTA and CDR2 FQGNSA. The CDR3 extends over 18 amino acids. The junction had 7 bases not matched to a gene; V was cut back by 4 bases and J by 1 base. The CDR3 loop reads CASSSRPLAGGNTGELFF. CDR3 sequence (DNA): TGTGCCAGCAGCTCACGCCCACTAGCGGGGGGGAACACCGGGGAGCTGTTTTTT.

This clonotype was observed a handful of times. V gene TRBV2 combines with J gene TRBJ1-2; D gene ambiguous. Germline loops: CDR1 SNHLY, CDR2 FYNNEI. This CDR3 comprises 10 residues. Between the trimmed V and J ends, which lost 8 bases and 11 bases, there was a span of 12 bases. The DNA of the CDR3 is TGTGCCAGCGGCGGGTCGATGTACACCTTC. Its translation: CASGGSMYTF.

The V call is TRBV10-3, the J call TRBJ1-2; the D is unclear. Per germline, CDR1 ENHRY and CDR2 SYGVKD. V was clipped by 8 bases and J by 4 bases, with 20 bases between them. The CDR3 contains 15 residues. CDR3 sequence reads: CAIRSGSQTSYGYTF. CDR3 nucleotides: TGTGCCATCCGGTCGGGGTCACAAACGTCCTATGGCTACACCTTC.

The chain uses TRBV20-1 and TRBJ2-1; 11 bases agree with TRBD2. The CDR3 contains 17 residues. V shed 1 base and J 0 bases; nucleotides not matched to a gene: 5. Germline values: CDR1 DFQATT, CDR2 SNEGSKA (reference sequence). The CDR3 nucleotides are TGCAGTGCTAGAGGGTCGACTAGCGGGGCCTCCTACAATGAGCAGTTCTTC. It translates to CSARGSTSGASYNEQFF.

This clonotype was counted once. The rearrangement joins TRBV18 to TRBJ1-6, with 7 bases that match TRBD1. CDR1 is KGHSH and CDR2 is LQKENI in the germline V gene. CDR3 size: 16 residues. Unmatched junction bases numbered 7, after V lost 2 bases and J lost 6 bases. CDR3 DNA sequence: TGTGCCAGCTCACCAACCGCCGGGACAGTTAATTCACCCCTCCACTTT. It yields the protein CASSPTAGTVNSPLHF. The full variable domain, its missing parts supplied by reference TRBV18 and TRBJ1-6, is NAGVMQNPRHLVRRRGQEARLRCSPMKGHSHVYWYRQLPEEGLKFMVYLQKENIIDESGMPKERFSAEFPKEGPSILRIQQVVRGDSAAYFCASSPTAGTVNSPLHFGNGTRLTVT.

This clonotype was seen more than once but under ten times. CDR3 amino acids: CASSENGPRQPQHF. The CDR3 bases are TGTGCCAGCAGTGAAAACGGCCCTAGACAGCCCCAGCATTTT. The rearrangement uses TRBV2 and TRBJ1-5, with D unresolved. This CDR3 is built from 14 residues. The germline V and J ends were trimmed by 2 bases and 7 bases, with 12 bases remaining between them. The germline V gene has CDR1 SNHLY and CDR2 FYNNEI.

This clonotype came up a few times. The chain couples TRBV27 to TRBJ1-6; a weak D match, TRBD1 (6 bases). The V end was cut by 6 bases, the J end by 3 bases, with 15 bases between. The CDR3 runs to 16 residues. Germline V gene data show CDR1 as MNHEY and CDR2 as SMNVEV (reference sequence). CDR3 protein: CASSPGHPVYNSPLHF. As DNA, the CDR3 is TGTGCCAGCAGCCCGGGACATCCCGTCTATAATTCACCCCTCCACTTT.

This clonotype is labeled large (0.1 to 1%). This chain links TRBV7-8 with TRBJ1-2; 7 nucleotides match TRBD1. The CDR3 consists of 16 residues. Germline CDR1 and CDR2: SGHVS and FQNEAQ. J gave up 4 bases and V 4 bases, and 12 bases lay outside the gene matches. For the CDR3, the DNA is TGTGCCAGCAGCTCCCGGGACAGCTTCAACTCCTATGGCTACACCTTC. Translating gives CASSSRDSFNSYGYTF.

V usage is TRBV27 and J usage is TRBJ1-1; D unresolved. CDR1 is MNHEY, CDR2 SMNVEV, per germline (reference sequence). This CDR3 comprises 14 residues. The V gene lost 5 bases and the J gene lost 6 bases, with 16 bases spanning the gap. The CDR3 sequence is CASSRALGRPEAFF. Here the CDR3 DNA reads TGTGCCAGCAGTCGCGCTCTAGGACGCCCTGAAGCTTTCTTT.

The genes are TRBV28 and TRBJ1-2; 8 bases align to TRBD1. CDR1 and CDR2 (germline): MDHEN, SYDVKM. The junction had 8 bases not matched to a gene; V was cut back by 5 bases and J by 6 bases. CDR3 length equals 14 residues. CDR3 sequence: CASSPADRVNGYTF. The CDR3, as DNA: TGTGCCAGCAGTCCCGCGGACAGGGTGAATGGCTACACCTTC.

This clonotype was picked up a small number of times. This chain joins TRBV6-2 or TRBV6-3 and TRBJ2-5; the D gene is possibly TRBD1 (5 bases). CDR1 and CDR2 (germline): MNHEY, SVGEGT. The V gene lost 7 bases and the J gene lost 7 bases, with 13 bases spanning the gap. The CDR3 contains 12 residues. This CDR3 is CASTQGRGTQYF. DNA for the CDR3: TGTGCCAGCACGCAGGGTCGTGGGACCCAGTACTTC.

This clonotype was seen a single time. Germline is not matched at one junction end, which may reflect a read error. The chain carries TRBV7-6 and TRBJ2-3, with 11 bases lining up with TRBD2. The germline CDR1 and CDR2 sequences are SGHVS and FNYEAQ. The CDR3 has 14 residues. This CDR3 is CASSPIRTSGTQYF. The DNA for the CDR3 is TGTGCTAGCAGCCCAATCAGGACTAGCGGGACGCAGTATTTT.

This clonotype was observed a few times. The CDR3 here is CASSLPPGLNYGYTF. The CDR3 region has the DNA TGTGCCAGCAGCCTACCACCGGGCCTCAACTATGGCTACACCTTC. This chain connects TRBV7-2 to TRBJ1-2; D not resolved. The CDR3 is made up of 15 amino acids. CDR1 is SGHTA and CDR2 is FQGNSA in the germline V gene. Trimming took 5 bases from V and 2 from J, leaving 15 bases between them.

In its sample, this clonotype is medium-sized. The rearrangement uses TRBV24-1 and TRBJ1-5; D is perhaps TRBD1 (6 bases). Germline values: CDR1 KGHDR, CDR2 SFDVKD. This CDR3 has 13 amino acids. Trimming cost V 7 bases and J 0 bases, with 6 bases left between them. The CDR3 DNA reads TGTGCCACCAGGGGACATAGCAATCAGCCCCAGCATTTT. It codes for CATRGHSNQPQHF.

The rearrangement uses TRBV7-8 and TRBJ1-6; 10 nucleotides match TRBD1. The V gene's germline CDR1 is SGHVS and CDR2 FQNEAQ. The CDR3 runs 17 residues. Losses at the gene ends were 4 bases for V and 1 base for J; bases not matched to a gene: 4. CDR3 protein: CASSYGTGVSYNSPLHF. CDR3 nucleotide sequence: TGTGCCAGCAGCTACGGGACAGGGGTGTCCTATAATTCACCCCTCCACTTT.

Here the CDR3 DNA reads TGTGCCAGCAGTTACTCCGGGACACGGGGAGGGCCTCCTGAAGCTTTCTTT. This encodes CASSYSGTRGGPPEAFF. The chain carries TRBV6-5 and TRBJ1-1; tentative D call: TRBD1 (6 bases). This CDR3 has 17 residues. Germline assignment: CDR1 MNHEY and CDR2 SVGAGI. The germline V and J ends were trimmed by 0 bases and 6 bases, with 20 bases remaining between them.

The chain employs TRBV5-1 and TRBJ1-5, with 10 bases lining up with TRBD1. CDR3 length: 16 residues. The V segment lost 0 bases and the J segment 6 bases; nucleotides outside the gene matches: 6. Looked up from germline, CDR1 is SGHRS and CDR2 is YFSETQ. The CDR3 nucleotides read TGCGCCAGCAGCTTGGCTCCGACAGGGGGCGGTCAGCCCCAGCATTTT. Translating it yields CASSLAPTGGGQPQHF.

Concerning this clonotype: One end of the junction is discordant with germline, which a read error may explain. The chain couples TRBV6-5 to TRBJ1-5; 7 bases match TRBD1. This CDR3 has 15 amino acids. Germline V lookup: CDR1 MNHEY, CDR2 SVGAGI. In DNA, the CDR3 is TGTGCCAACAGTTACTCCGGGACAGGCAATCAGCCCCAGCATTTT. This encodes CANSYSGTGNQPQHF.

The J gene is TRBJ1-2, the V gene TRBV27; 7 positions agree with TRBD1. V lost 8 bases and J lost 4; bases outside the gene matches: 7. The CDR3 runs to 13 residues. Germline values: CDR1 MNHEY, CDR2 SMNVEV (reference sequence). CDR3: CASSRTGGYGYTF. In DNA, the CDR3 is TGTGCCAGCTCGAGGACAGGCGGCTATGGCTACACCTTC.

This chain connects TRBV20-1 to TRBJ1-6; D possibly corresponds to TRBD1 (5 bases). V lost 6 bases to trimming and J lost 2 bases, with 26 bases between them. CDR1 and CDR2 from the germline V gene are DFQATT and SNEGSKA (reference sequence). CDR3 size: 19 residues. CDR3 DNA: TGCAGTGCCGCCCGGCCCTACAGTTTTCCGGGGGCCTATAATTCACCCCTCCACTTT. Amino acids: CSAARPYSFPGAYNSPLHF.